This TCR beta chain derives from a study of vaccination and CD4 T cells after COVID-19 (dated by TCRdb to about 2022). Some background on the complete study: Convalescent patients had a positive SARS-CoV-2 result on nasal swab PCR, and of these patients, some 10 had mild disease and one had severe disease. Overlapping spike peptide pools from SARS-CoV-2 and from the common cold coronaviruses HCoV-NL63, HCoV-OC43 and HCoV-229E were used as culture stimuli. Post-COVID blood samples were collected from convalescent patients a median of roughly 100 days after diagnosis, with a range of about 35 to 170 days. Post-vaccine blood samples were taken a median of 72 days after the second vaccine dose, with a range of 14 to 241 days. Two doses of either the Pfizer-BioNTech BNT162b2 vaccine (n=8) or the Moderna mRNA-1273 vaccine (n=2) were administered to participants. Six males and four females were included in the convalescent cohort, with two Hispanic individuals, seven Caucasians, two Asians and one multiracial person represented. In 10 COVID-19 convalescent patients and 4 infection-naive healthy vaccine recipients, the spike-specific CD4+ TCR repertoire before mRNA vaccination was compared with the repertoire after mRNA vaccination. Control cultures received a CEFX viral epitope pool as the positive control, an HIV-1 Nef peptide pool as the negative control, or no peptide.

Cut back by 0 bases and 6 bases, the V and J ends lie 11 bases apart. Taken from cysteine to phenylalanine, the CDR3 has 14 residues. The retained sequence is limited to the CDR3, 42 bases, with the frame set at the first base. CDR1 and CDR2 are read off the germline V gene as SGHDT and YYEEEE. Broad study findings and their caveats: Among the post-vaccine SARS-CoV-2-reactive clones in convalescent patients, a median around 85% showed up only after vaccination, which suggests vaccine-specific priming. An increase in the median number of SARS-CoV-2-reactive clonotypes from around 20 after infection to a few dozen after vaccination was observed, but the change was not found to be significant. In convalescent patients, nearly all vaccine-specific clones (304 of 307) were found to be mono-reactive for SARS-CoV-2 spike rather than cross-reactive with common cold coronaviruses. Only a relatively small number of convalescent patients were included in the study, and early timepoints following natural infection were not analyzed.

As to this clonotype: This clone's antigen is unknown. Per-nucleotide qualities are absent, and no much larger clonotype sits a single base away.

The treatment or condition label, as the study defines it: approximately 9-day PBMC culture with coronavirus spike peptide pools or control peptides (ViraFEST assay). To expand antigen-specific T cells with peptide pools and then pick out the expanded clonotypes through TCR sequencing, the study relied on the ViraFEST assay. The convalescent patients' positive SARS-CoV-2 PCR tests were from March to December 2020, which was before the Alpha, Beta and Delta variants emerged in the United States. Over 1.5 million PBMCs per well were cultured in IMDM with roughly 5% human AB serum and about 9.2 IU/ml IL-2, plus 10 ug/ml peptide pools. On days 3 and 7, half of the culture medium was replaced with fresh IL-2-containing medium. After roughly 9 days of culture, CD4+ T cells were isolated by negative selection with the EasySep CD4+ T cell isolation kit. Ficoll-Paque Plus gradient centrifugation was used to isolate PBMCs from whole blood, and the isolated PBMCs were then either used fresh or cryopreserved at -140C. Culture conditions were generally each tested in triplicate wells.

The library was generated by PCR. DNA from cultured CD4+ T cells underwent TCR sequencing with the Oncomine TCR Beta short-read assay at the Johns Hopkins FTIC core. The QIAamp micro DNA kit was used to extract genomic DNA from the cultured CD4+ T cells. Oncomine TCR Beta libraries from cultured CD4+ T cells were pooled using unique dual indexes and sequenced on an Illumina iSeq 100. In the paper's pipeline: Non-productive sequences were removed, and CDR3s not starting with C, not ending with F or W, or shorter than 7 amino acids were discarded. The MANAFEST web application identified antigen-specific clonotypes by comparing peptide-stimulated wells against reference wells and other culture wells. For a clone to be called positive, the clone needed an FDR below 0.05, an odds ratio above 5, and a productive frequency above 0.1% in at least two of three replicate wells. A clonotype was classed as cross-reactive if the clonotype showed significant expansion both in SARS-CoV-2 spike wells and in at least one common cold coronavirus spike condition. Using R version 3.6.1, CDR3 homology was evaluated through Levenshtein distances (stringdist) along with unrooted phylogenetic trees (ape). TCRdb ran its own pipeline on the public reads, namely fastp trimming at Q25 and MiXCR clone calling, and kept in-frame beta chains. Every CDR3 protein is listed once, alongside the most common genes and DNA of its rows. The V and J calls here are based on TCRdb, not the publication. This sample is represented by fewer than 4,000 distinct CDR3 sequences; around 84% of them were singletons. The ten largest clones represent over 35% of the sample.

The sample was CD4+ T cells from blood, cultured in vitro. This clonotype originated in a human donor who had recovered from COVID-19. The chain uses TRBV5-6 and TRBJ2-3; the D region possibly corresponds to TRBD1 (6 bases align). The CDR3 reads as follows: CASSLVSGADTQYF. Here is the DNA: TGTGCCAGCAGCTTGGTATCAGGGGCTGATACGCAGTATTTT.